Detailed here is one TCR beta chain. Sequenced by immunoSEQ multiplex PCR; TCRdb stores in-frame clones only, minus some. The repertoire consists of over 150,000 clones, with approximately 83% occurring once and the leading ten covering roughly 2.9%. The V gene's germline CDR1 is SGHDT and CDR2 YYEEEE. The CDR3 contains 14 residues. V lost 7 bases, J lost 0 bases, and 8 bases lay in between. This sample is drawn from a study of blood T cell repertoires in COVID-19. The sequencing sample was made of peripheral blood. The TCR originated in a woman aged 55-70 years with acute or convalescent COVID-19. The chain carries TRBV5-6 and TRBJ2-6; D is unclear. Here the CDR3 DNA reads TGTGCCAGCCTTTCGGGCTCTGGGGCCAACGTCCTGACTTTC. Translating it yields CASLSGSGANVLTF.